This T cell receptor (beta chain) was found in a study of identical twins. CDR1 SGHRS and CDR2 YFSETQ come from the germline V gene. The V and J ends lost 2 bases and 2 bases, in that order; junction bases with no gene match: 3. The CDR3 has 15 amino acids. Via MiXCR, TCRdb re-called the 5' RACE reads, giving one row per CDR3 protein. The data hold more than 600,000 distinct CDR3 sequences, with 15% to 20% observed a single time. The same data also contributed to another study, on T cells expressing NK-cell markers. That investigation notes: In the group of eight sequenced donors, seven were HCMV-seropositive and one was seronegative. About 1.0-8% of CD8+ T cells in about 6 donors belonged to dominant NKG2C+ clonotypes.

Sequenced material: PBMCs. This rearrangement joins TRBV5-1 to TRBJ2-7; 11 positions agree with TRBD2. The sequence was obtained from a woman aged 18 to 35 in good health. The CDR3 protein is CASSFIAGGAYEQYF. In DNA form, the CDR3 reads TGCGCCAGCAGCTTTATAGCGGGAGGGGCCTACGAGCAGTACTTC.